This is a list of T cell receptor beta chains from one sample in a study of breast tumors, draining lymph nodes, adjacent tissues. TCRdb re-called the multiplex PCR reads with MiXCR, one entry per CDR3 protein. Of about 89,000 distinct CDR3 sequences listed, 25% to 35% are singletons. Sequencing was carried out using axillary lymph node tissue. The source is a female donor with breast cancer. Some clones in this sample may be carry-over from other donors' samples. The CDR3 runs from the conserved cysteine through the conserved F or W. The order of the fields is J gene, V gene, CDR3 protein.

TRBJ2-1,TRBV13,CASSASVLAGGGGNEQFF
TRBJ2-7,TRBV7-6,CASGLTRDSGGQYF
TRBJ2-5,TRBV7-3,CASSLSAGTGEKTQYF
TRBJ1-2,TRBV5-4,CAGSVTVADNYGYAF
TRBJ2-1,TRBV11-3,CASSAGTDNEQFF
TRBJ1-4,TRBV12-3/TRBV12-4,CASSLGGTTAKLVF
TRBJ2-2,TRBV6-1,CASSGQGRPGELFF
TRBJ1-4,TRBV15,CAPIRTNEKLFF
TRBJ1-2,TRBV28,CASSFLQGYGYTF
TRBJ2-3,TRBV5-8,CASSLGLPGDTQYF
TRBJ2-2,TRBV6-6,CASRLTGDRGELFF
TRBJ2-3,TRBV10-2,CSSSYWLGVDTQYF
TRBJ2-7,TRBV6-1,CASSHSAASTYEQYF
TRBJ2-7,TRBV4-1,CASSRNSGAYEQYF